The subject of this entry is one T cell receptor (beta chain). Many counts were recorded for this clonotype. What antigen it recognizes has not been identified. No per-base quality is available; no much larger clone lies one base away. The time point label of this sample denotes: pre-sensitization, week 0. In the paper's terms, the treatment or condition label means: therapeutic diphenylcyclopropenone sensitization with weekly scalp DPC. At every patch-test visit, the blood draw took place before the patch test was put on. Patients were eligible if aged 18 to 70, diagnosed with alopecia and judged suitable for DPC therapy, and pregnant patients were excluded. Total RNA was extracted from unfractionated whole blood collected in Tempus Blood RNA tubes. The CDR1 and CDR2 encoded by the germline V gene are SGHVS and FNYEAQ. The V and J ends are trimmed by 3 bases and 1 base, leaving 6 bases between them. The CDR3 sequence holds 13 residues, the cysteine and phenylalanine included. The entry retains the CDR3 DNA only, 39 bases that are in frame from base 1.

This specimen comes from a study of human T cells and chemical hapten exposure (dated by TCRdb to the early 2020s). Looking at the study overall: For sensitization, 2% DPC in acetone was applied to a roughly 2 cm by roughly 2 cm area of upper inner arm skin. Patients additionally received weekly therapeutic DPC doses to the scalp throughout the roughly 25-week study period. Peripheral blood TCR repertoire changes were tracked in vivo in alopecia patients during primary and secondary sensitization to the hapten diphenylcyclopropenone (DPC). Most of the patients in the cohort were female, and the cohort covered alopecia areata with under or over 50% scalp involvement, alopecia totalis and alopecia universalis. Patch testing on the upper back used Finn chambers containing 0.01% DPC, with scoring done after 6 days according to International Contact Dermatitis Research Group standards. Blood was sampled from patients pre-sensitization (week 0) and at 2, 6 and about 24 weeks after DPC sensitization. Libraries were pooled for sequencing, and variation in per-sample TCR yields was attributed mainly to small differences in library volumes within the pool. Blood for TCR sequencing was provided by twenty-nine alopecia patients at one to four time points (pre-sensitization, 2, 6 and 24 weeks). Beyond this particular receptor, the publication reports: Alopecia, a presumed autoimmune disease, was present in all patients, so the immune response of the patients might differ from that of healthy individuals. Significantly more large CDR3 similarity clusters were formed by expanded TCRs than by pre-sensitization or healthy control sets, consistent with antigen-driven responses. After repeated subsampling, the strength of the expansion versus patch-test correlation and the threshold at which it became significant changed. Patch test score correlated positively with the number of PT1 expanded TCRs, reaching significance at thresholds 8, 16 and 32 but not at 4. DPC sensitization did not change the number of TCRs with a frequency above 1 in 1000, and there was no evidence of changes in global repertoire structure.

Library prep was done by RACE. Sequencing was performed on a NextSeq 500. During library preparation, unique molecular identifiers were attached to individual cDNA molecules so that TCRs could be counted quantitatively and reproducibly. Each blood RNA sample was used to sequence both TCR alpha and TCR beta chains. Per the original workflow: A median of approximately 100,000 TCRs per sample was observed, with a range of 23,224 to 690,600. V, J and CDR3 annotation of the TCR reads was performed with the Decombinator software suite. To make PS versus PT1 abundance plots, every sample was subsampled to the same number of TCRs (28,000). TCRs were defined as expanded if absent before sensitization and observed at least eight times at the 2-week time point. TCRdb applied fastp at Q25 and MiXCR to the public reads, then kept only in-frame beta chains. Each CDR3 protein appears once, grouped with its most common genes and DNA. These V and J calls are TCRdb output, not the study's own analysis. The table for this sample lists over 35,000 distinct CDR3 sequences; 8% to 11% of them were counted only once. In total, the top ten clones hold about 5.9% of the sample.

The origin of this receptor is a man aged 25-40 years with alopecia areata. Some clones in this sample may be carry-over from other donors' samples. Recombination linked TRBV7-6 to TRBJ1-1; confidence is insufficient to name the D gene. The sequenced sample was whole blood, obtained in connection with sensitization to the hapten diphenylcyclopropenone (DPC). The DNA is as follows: TGTGCCAGCAGCTTTCGCAGGAACACTGAAGCTTTCTTT. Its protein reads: CASSFRRNTEAFF.